The 10 T cell receptor beta chains below were found in one sample sequenced in a study of T-cell memory formation after mild COVID-19. Each CDR3 protein is one row after TCRdb ran MiXCR on the 5' RACE reads. Of about 340,000 distinct CDR3 sequences in the sample, 15% to 20% were seen once. The sample was PBMCs or a T cell subset sorted from them (not recorded which). These TCRs come from a man aged 18 to 30 who had mild COVID-19 (a few samples of this study predate the infection). Cell type and time point are not known.

The V gene is TRBV20-1, the J gene TRBJ2-1, with D possibly TRBD2 on 6 matching bases. V dropped 6 bases and J dropped 3 bases, with 15 bases sitting between them. The CDR3 extends over 14 amino acids. Germline V CDR1 and CDR2: DFQATT, SNEGSKA (reference sequence). Written as DNA, the CDR3 is TGCAGTGCCCTACTTGGGGGAGGCTACAATGAGCAGTTCTTC. This codes for CSALLGGGYNEQFF.

Only a few counts were recorded for this clonotype. The CDR3 bases are TGTGCCAGCAGTTTATCGGCCGGGGTCTATGGCTACACCTTC. It translates to CASSLSAGVYGYTF. This chain joins TRBV28 and TRBJ1-2; D uncertain. Trimming removed 1 base from V and 4 bases from J, with 10 bases in between. Germline V gives CDR1 MDHEN, CDR2 SYDVKM. The CDR3 totals 14 residues.

This clonotype has a handful of counts. The chain employs TRBV18 and TRBJ1-2; unclear D gene. The CDR3 extends over 13 amino acids. The V gene lost 3 bases and the J gene lost 8 bases, with 13 bases spanning the gap. Germline CDR1 and CDR2: KGHSH and LQKENI. The CDR3 nucleotides are TGTGCCAGCTCACCGGCGGAAGCGGGCGGCTACACCTTC. As protein: CASSPAEAGGYTF.

In this sample, this clonotype turned up a few times. The J gene is TRBJ2-7, the V gene TRBV3-1; D uncertain. This CDR3 is built from 14 residues. Trimming removed 1 base from V and 0 bases from J, with 7 bases in between. Germline V CDR1 and CDR2: LGHDT, YNNKEL (reference sequence). In nucleotides, the CDR3 is TGTGCCAGCAGCCAAGGTCCCAGCTCCTACGAGCAGTACTTC. Residues: CASSQGPSSYEQYF.

This clonotype occurred a few times. This chain joins TRBV5-1 and TRBJ2-5, with 9 bases that match TRBD1. CDR1 SGHRS and CDR2 YFSETQ come from the germline V gene. V trimming: 2 bases; J trimming: 2 bases; junction bases outside the gene matches: 7. CDR3 length equals 16 residues. The CDR3 sequence is CASSFTGTGNQETQYF. Written as DNA, the CDR3 is TGCGCCAGCAGCTTCACCGGGACAGGGAATCAAGAGACCCAGTACTTC. Variable domain in full (rest from reference TRBV5-1 and TRBJ2-5): KAGVTQTPRYLIKTRGQQVTLSCSPISGHRSVSWYQQTPGQGLQFLFEYFSETQRNKGNFPGRFSGRQFSNSRSEMNVSTLELGDSALYLCASSFTGTGNQETQYFGPGTRLLVL.

This clonotype was seen more than once but under ten times. The rearrangement joins TRBV6-5 to TRBJ1-5; D call uncertain. V was trimmed by 0 bases and J by 2 bases, leaving 8 bases between them. Germline V gives CDR1 MNHEY, CDR2 SVGAGI. The CDR3 is 15 residues long. CDR3 residues: CASSYSRRGNQPQHF. DNA for the CDR3: TGTGCCAGCAGTTACTCACGGAGAGGCAATCAGCCCCAGCATTTT.

This chain connects TRBV14 to TRBJ2-1; perhaps TRBD1 as D (5 bases). Trimming left V 3 bases short and J 9 bases short, with 18 bases between. There are 15 residues in the CDR3. CDR1 is SGHDN and CDR2 is FVKESK in the germline V gene. CDR3 in amino acids: CASSQSTRASVEQFF. Written as DNA, the CDR3 is TGTGCCAGCAGCCAGAGTACCAGGGCGTCTGTTGAGCAGTTCTTC.

This clonotype was recorded a few times. The chain links TRBV11-2 to TRBJ2-1, with 9 bases lining up with TRBD1. The junction had 4 bases not matched to a gene; V was cut back by 5 bases and J by 5 bases. From germline, CDR1 is SGHAT and CDR2 FQNNGV. The CDR3 sequence is 14 residues long. DNA of the CDR3: TGTGCCAGCAGCCGACAGGGGGGGAACAATGAGCAGTTCTTC. Amino acid sequence: CASSRQGGNNEQFF.

This clonotype was seen only a few times. The chain has TRBV7-3 and TRBJ2-3; weak D call: TRBD1 (5 bases). Between the trimmed V and J ends, which lost 4 bases and 10 bases, there was a span of 12 bases. The CDR3 is 12 residues long. Germline V gives CDR1 SGHTA, CDR2 FQGTGA. CDR3 loop: CASSSSGPAQYF. The CDR3 coding sequence is TGTGCCAGCAGCTCCTCAGGGCCTGCGCAGTATTTT.

This clonotype came up many times. The chain links TRBV12-3 or TRBV12-4 to TRBJ2-7, with 9 nucleotides matching TRBD1. The CDR3 has 16 amino acids. Unmatched junction bases numbered 8, after V lost 3 bases and J lost 2 bases. The CDR3 spells CASSLRTGGSAYEQYF. CDR3 in DNA: TGTGCCAGCAGTTTGCGTACAGGGGGCTCAGCCTACGAGCAGTACTTC.